This T cell receptor (beta chain) was obtained from a study of cytomegalovirus exposure and HLA in healthy donors. Findings of the study overall: Fewer N-insertions (relative to the roughly 670-donor mean) were reportedly seen in an Asian-associated ancestry cluster in a later analysis. Analysis was carried out at a later point, and it linked a missense DCLRE1C variant to TCR beta V- and J-gene trimming. In vitro work confirmed that a few CMV-associated chains recognize CMV antigens.

Germline CDR1 SGDLS, CDR2 YYNGEE. The ends were cut back, 0 bases at V and 1 base at J, with 7 bases in the middle. This CDR3 spans 14 amino acids. The study ran its PCR with 60 Vbeta and 13 Jbeta primers. Method: immunoSEQ multiplex PCR; TCRdb's copy keeps in-frame clones and lacks some. The profile covers over 150,000 clones, with about four fifths appearing a single time and about 7.7% taken by the ten largest. Concerning this clone itself: Its specificity is not known.

The sequence derives from a woman aged 25 to 45 in good health and CMV-seropositive. The sequenced sample consisted of PBMCs. This rearrangement joins TRBV9 to TRBJ1-1; D might be TRBD1 (5 bases). CDR3 nucleotide sequence: TGTGCCAGCAGCGTAGTAGACAGGAACACTGAAGCTTTCTTT. It translates to CASSVVDRNTEAFF.